This TCR beta chain was obtained from a study of T cell repertoires in cytomegalovirus infection. There are 16 residues in the CDR3. V lost 0 bases and J lost 6; bases outside the gene matches: 4. TCRdb reprocessed the reads with MiXCR, giving one entry per CDR3 protein. The data show approximately 250,000 distinct CDR3 sequences, 6% to 8% seen once. The source is a human donor in good health (CMV status not recorded). Some clones in this sample may be carry-over from other donors' samples. V and J are TRBV12-3 or TRBV12-4 and TRBJ1-4; 10 bases align to TRBD1. The sequencing sample was made of PBMCs. CDR3 bases: TGTGCCAGCAGTTTAGCTTCCGGGACAGGGGATGAAAAACTGTTTTTT. Translated, it gives CASSLASGTGDEKLFF.